These T cell receptor delta chains were read from a single sample in a study of delta chain sequences of gamma delta T cells. TCRdb re-called the 5' RACE reads via CATT. The sample consists of 2,000 to 3,000 delta-chain clones, 5% to 7% of them appearing once. Material for sequencing was either unsorted cells or a sorted T cell fraction (not recorded which). All receptors derive from a human donor in good health. Both conserved end residues are part of each CDR3. The D gene is left open where the match is weak. Expanded clones are given a class, and other clones once, few, many or no size at all.

D gene	J gene	clone size	V gene	CDR3 protein	CDR3 DNA
TRDD3	TRDJ1	few	TRDV2	CACVSMGDKEDDKLIF	TGTGCCTGTGTCTCCATGGGGGATAAGGAGGACGATAAACTCATCTTT
TRDD3	TRDJ1	medium-sized	TRDV2	CACDTVLGNGGMGQLIF	TGTGCCTGTGACACCGTACTGGGGAATGGGGGTATGGGTCAACTCATCTTT
TRDD3	TRDJ1	large	TRDV2	CACDTVRGISRPSDTDKLIF	TGTGCCTGTGACACCGTGAGGGGGATATCTCGGCCCTCAGACACCGATAAACTCATCTTT
TRDD3	TRDJ1	few	TRDV2	CACDILGDLTDKLIF	TGTGCCTGTGACATACTGGGGGACCTCACCGATAAACTCATCTTT
NA	TRDJ1	many	TRDV1	CALGERPFRGTDKLIF	TGTGCTCTTGGGGAACGCCCATTTAGGGGAACCGATAAACTCATCTTT
TRDD3	TRDJ1	medium-sized	TRDV2	CACDSLLGDRHKLIF	TGTGCCTGTGATTCTTTACTGGGGGATAGGCATAAACTCATCTTT
TRDD3	TRDJ1	medium-sized	TRDV2	CACDTLLGDTDKLIF	TGTGCCTGTGACACCTTACTGGGGGATACCGATAAACTCATCTTT
NA	TRDJ3	many	TRDV2	CACDSLTNRDTRQMFF	TGTGCCTGTGACTCCTTAACCAATCGGGACACCCGACAGATGTTTTTC
TRDD3	TRDJ1	few	TRDV2	CACDTVGGIREVADKLIF	TGTGCCTGTGACACGGTTGGGGGGATACGCGAGGTGGCCGATAAACTCATCTTT
TRDD3	TRDJ1	few	TRDV1	CALGPHPPSGGYPTDKLIF	TGTGCTCTTGGGCCCCACCCTCCTAGTGGGGGATATCCCACCGATAAACTCATCTTT
TRDD3	TRDJ1	medium-sized	TRDV2	CACDRLGDFGGKLIF	TGTGCCTGTGATCGCCTGGGGGATTTTGGAGGTAAACTCATCTTT
TRDD3	TRDJ1	medium-sized	TRDV2	CACDKLGGYREGADKLIF	TGTGCCTGTGATAAACTTGGGGGATACCGGGAGGGGGCCGATAAACTCATCTTT
TRDD3	TRDJ3	many	TRDV2	CACDTAGGGPSSWDTRQMFF	TGTGCCTGTGACACGGCTGGTGGGGGACCAAGCTCCTGGGACACCCGACAGATGTTTTTC
TRDD3	TRDJ1	many	TRDV2	CACDPLRSGRYSSGGYTDKLIF	TGTGCCTGTGACCCTCTTCGATCCGGTAGGTACTCCTCTGGGGGCTACACCGATAAACTCATCTTT
TRDD3	TRDJ1	NA	TRAV29/DV5	CAASAERQSSLGDTPQGTDKLIF	TGTGCAGCAAGCGCGGAGCGGCAATCCAGTTTGGGGGATACTCCCCAGGGCACCGATAAACTCATCTTT
TRDD3	TRDJ1	medium-sized	TRDV2	CACDAMGDPSGTDKLIF	TGTGCCTGTGACGCCATGGGGGATCCGTCTGGGACCGATAAACTCATCTTT
TRDD3	TRDJ3	medium-sized	TRDV2	CACDPAVLGDASWDTRQMFF	TGTGCCTGTGACCCCGCAGTACTGGGGGATGCCTCCTGGGACACCCGACAGATGTTTTTC
TRDD3	TRDJ1	NA	TRDV1	CALGGDWGILPNTDKLIF	TGTGCTCTTGGGGGGGACTGGGGGATACTTCCTAACACCGATAAACTCATCTTT
TRDD3	TRDJ1	NA	TRDV2	CACDTLGDMTAFGTDKLIF	TGTGCCTGTGACACGCTGGGGGATATGACTGCATTTGGCACCGATAAACTCATCTTT
TRDD3	TRDJ1	NA	TRDV2	CACDTGALLAGLGDTRTTDKLIF	TGTGCCTGTGACACGGGGGCCCTCCTCGCCGGTTTGGGGGATACGCGTACAACCGATAAACTCATCTTT
TRDD3	TRDJ1	many	TRDV2	CACDTVGLGDTWGDKLIF	TGTGCCTGTGACACCGTTGGACTGGGGGATACGTGGGGCGATAAACTCATCTTT
TRDD3	TRDJ1	medium-sized	TRDV2	CACDTAFGAGGTTDKLIF	TGTGCCTGTGACACCGCCTTTGGGGCTGGGGGCACCACCGATAAACTCATCTTT
TRDD3	TRDJ1	many	TRDV2	CACDAVTVLGDNPYTDKLIF	TGTGCCTGTGACGCCGTCACCGTACTGGGGGATAACCCGTACACCGATAAACTCATCTTT
NA	TRDJ1	medium-sized	TRDV2	CACDTVGGHRSGDKLIF	TGTGCCTGTGACACCGTGGGAGGTCACAGGTCCGGCGATAAACTCATCTTT
TRDD3	TRDJ1	many	TRDV2	CACDTVGDPGDKLIF	TGTGCCTGTGACACCGTGGGGGACCCGGGCGATAAACTCATCTTT
NA	TRDJ1	few	TRDV1	CALGNRPFNTDKLIF	TGTGCTCTTGGGAATCGCCCGTTTAACACCGATAAACTCATCTTT
NA	TRDJ2	many	TRDV1	CALGETLVYSPLTAQLFF	TGTGCTCTTGGGGAAACTCTAGTCTACTCCCCTTTGACAGCACAACTCTTCTTT
TRDD3	TRDJ1	few	TRDV2	CACDVLGARGGYTDKLIF	TGTGCCTGTGACGTACTGGGGGCCCGGGGAGGGTACACCGATAAACTCATCTTT
TRDD3	TRDJ1	NA	TRDV2	CAFLPNGTGGSLYTDKLIF	TGTGCCTTCCTACCTAACGGGACTGGGGGATCCCTTTACACCGATAAACTCATCTTT
TRDD3	TRDJ1	medium-sized	TRDV2	CACDLLTTGGGPDKLIF	TGTGCCTGTGACCTTCTAACTACTGGGGGAGGCCCCGATAAACTCATCTTT
TRDD3	TRDJ1	few	TRDV2	CACDLLGDKEDDKLIF	TGTGCCTGTGACTTACTGGGGGATAAGGAGGACGATAAACTCATCTTT
NA	TRDJ1	NA	TRDV1	CALGTPPQAYWAPRAHELIF	TGTGCTCTTGGGACGCCTCCCCAGGCGTACTGGGCTCCACGTGCCCATGAACTCATCTTT
TRDD3	TRDJ1	medium-sized	TRDV2	CACDTVSGGSMYTDKLIF	TGTGCCTGTGACACAGTATCTGGGGGATCCATGTACACCGATAAACTCATCTTT
TRDD3	TRDJ1	few	TRDV1	CALGEPPMFLLGDGYTDKLIF	TGTGCTCTTGGGGAACCCCCAATGTTCCTACTGGGGGATGGGTACACCGATAAACTCATCTTT
NA	TRDJ1	medium-sized	TRDV1	CALGEGGYTDKLIF	TGTGCTCTTGGGGAAGGAGGGTACACCGATAAACTCATCTTT
TRDD3	TRDJ3	few	TRDV2	CACVSMGDDSWDTRQMFF	TGTGCCTGTGTCTCCATGGGGGATGATTCCTGGGACACCCGACAGATGTTTTTC
TRDD3	TRDJ3	NA	TRDV1	CALGGDPAGGPSWDTRQMFF	TGTGCTCTTGGGGGTGACCCGGCTGGGGGACCATCCTGGGACACCCGACAGATGTTTTTC
TRDD3	TRDJ1	medium-sized	TRDV2	CACDPLGRTGGTTTDKLIF	TGTGCCTGTGACCCCCTCGGGCGGACTGGGGGCACTACCACCGATAAACTCATCTTT
NA	TRDJ3	NA	TRDV2	CACDTPPSGDWPSSWDTRQMFF	TGTGCCTGTGACACCCCTCCTTCTGGGGATTGGCCAAGCTCCTGGGACACCCGACAGATGTTTTTC
TRDD3	TRDJ3	medium-sized	TRDV2	CACDTGGYASWDTRQMFF	TGTGCCTGTGACACTGGGGGATACGCATCCTGGGACACCCGACAGATGTTTTTC
NA	TRDJ1	NA	TRDV1	CALTAQLIF	TGTGCTTTGACAGCACAACTCATCTTT
TRDD2	TRDJ1	medium-sized	TRDV1	CALGEPIFLNGPTQTYKLIF	TGTGCTCTTGGGGAACCCATCTTCCTAAATGGCCCTACCCAGACCTATAAACTCATCTTT
TRDD3	TRDJ1	many	TRDV2	CACDTVQRNTGGNTDKLIF	TGTGCCTGTGACACCGTCCAGCGGAATACTGGGGGAAACACCGATAAACTCATCTTT
TRDD3	TRDJ1	once	TRDV2	CACDTVERTGGYKEGNKLIF	TGTGCCTGTGACACCGTAGAGCGAACTGGGGGATACAAGGAGGGGAATAAACTCATCTTT
NA	TRDJ1	medium-sized	TRDV2	CACEPLIKADKLIF	TGTGCCTGTGAGCCACTAATTAAGGCCGATAAACTCATCTTT
TRDD3	TRDJ1	medium-sized	TRDV2	CACDTVGGIPLPHTDKLIF	TGTGCCTGTGACACCGTAGGGGGGATACCACTTCCCCACACCGATAAACTCATCTTT
NA	TRDJ1	medium-sized	TRDV2	CACDSLRRGTLTDKLIF	TGTGCCTGTGACTCGCTTCGGAGGGGGACCCTCACCGATAAACTCATCTTT
TRDD2	TRDJ1	NA	TRDV1	CALGEPPMFLRTGPAYYTDKLIF	TGTGCTCTTGGGGAACCCCCAATGTTCCTACGCACTGGCCCAGCGTATTATACCGATAAACTCATCTTT
TRDD3	TRDJ1	medium-sized	TRDV2	CACDTLGPGGKYTDKLIF	TGTGCCTGTGACACTCTCGGCCCTGGGGGGAAATACACCGATAAACTCATCTTT
NA	TRDJ1	many	TRDV2	CACDTVSRAHTDKLIF	TGTGCCTGTGACACCGTCTCGAGGGCCCACACCGATAAACTCATCTTT
NA	TRDJ1	medium-sized	TRDV2	CACDSLGSNTDKLIF	TGTGCCTGTGACTCTTTGGGGTCCAACACCGATAAACTCATCTTT
TRDD3	TRDJ1	NA	TRDV1	CALGLRTFPPPLGDTTDKLIF	TGTGCTCTTGGGCTGCGGACCTTCCCACCCCCACTGGGGGATACAACCGATAAACTCATCTTT
NA	TRDJ1	medium-sized	TRDV2	CACDTLGFPKGTDKLIF	TGTGCCTGTGACACCCTGGGGTTCCCCAAGGGCACCGATAAACTCATCTTT
TRDD3	TRDJ1	many	TRDV2	CACDTVPLLGDTSLYTDKLIF	TGTGCCTGTGACACCGTTCCGCTGCTGGGGGATACTTCCCTTTACACCGATAAACTCATCTTT
NA	TRDJ2	medium-sized	TRDV1	CALGEHKGTAQLFF	TGTGCTCTTGGGGAACACAAAGGGACAGCACAACTCTTCTTT
TRDD3	TRDJ3	NA	TRDV2	CACDEVGDTRISWDTRQMFF	TGTGCCTGTGACGAGGTGGGGGATACTCGAATCTCCTGGGACACCCGACAGATGTTTTTC
TRDD3	TRDJ1	many	TRDV2	CACDGLGATDKLIF	TGTGCCTGTGACGGCCTGGGGGCCACCGATAAACTCATCTTT
NA	TRDJ3	many	TRDV1	CALGELVLIPRSLDSSWDTRQMFF	TGTGCTCTTGGGGAACTTGTCTTAATCCCCAGGAGCCTCGACAGCTCCTGGGACACCCGACAGATGTTTTTC
TRDD3	TRDJ1	medium-sized	TRDV2	CACLPLGDTDKLIF	TGTGCCTGTCTTCCACTGGGGGACACCGATAAACTCATCTTT